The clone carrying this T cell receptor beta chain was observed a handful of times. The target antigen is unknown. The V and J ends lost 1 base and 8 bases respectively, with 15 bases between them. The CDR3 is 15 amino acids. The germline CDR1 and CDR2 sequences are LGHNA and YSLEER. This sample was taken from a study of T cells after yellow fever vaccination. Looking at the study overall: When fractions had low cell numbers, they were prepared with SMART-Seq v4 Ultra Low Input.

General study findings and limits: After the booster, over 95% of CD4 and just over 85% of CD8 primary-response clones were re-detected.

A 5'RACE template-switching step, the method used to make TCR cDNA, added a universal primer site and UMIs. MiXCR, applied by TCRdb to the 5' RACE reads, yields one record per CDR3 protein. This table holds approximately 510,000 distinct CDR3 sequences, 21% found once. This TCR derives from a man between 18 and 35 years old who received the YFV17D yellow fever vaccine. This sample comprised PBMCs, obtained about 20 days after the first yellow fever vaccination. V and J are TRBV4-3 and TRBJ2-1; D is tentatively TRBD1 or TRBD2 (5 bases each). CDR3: CASSQGKALGDEQFF. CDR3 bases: TGCGCCAGCAGCCAAGGCAAAGCCCTGGGGGATGAGCAGTTCTTC.